This T cell receptor (beta chain) appears in the sequencing data of a study of Ad26.COV2.S vaccination and SARS-CoV-2 variants. Study-level background: Ad26.COV2.S shots went into the muscle once or twice, 56 days apart.

The treatment: about 20 received Ad26.COV2.S at low or high dose, single or two shots; roughly five received placebo; per-sample allocation not given. Samples were taken on day 63 after the first vaccine or placebo injection. This adult donor, from Boston, was 18-55 years old. V was shortened by 1 base and J by 1 base, with 13 bases between the two germline ends. From germline, CDR1 is LNHNV and CDR2 YYDKDF (reference sequence). This CDR3 comprises 16 residues. The data were produced by immunoSEQ multiplex PCR, yet TCRdb's version contains in-frame clones alone and is incomplete. There are 350,000 to 450,000 clones in the sample; 80% to 90% occur only once, and around 3.7% lies in the top ten.

This receptor was identified in a person between 18 and 65 years old who received the Ad26.COV2.S COVID-19 vaccine or a placebo. The sample here was peripheral blood, taken in a trial of Ad26.COV2.S vaccine versus placebo. This rearrangement joins TRBV15 to TRBJ1-1; no definite D call. CDR3 region: CATSRGVGRRNTEAFF. The CDR3 coding sequence is TGTGCCACCAGCAGAGGGGTAGGCAGACGGAACACTGAAGCTTTCTTT.